What follows is one T cell receptor beta chain and its context. Unique molecular identifiers were present on the cDNA, and a universal primer site came from template switching. TCRdb re-called the 5' RACE reads through MiXCR, storing one row per CDR3 protein. The sample contains around 1.7 million distinct CDR3 sequences, less than 40% of which appear only once. This entry belongs to a study of identical twins. Germline V gene lookup returns CDR1 MNHNS and CDR2 SASEGT. There are 15 residues in the CDR3. V lost 6 bases and J 4 bases, leaving 13 bases between the germline ends. This TCR was sampled from a newborn girl in good health. Specimen: cord blood. The genes are TRBV6-1 and TRBJ1-6, with no clear D. The CDR3 protein is CASSRTGIYNSPLHF. The DNA of the CDR3 is TGTGCCAGCAGCCGGACGGGGATTTATAATTCACCCCTCCACTTT.